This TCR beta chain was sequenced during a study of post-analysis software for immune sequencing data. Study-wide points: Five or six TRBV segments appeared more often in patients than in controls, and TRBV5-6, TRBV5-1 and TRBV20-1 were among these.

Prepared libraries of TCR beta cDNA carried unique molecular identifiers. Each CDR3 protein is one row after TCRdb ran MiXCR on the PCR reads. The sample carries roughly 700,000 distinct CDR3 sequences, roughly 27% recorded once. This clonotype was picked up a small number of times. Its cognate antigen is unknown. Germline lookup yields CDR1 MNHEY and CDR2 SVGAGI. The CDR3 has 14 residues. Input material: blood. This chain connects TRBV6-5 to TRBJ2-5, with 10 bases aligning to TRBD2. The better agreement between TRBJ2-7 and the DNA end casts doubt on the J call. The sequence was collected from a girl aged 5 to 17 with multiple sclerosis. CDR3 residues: CATMPSGRAPEQYF. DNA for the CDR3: TGTGCCACCATGCCCAGCGGGAGGGCCCCCGAGCAGTACTTC.